One sample yielded the 7 T cell receptor beta chains listed below, sequenced in a study of blood T cell repertoires in COVID-19. Clones were read by immunoSEQ multiplex PCR, and TCRdb kept only the in-frame ones, dropping some. This sample has nearly 40,000 clones; 75% to 90% occur once, and the top ten carry approximately 8.8%. The specimen sequenced was peripheral blood. These receptors came from a woman aged 70-85 years with acute or convalescent COVID-19.

The J gene is TRBJ2-1, the V gene TRBV4-3; possible D gene TRBD2, 7 bases. This CDR3 region has 13 residues. Germline V gene lookup returns CDR1 LGHNA and CDR2 YSLEER. The ends were cut back, 2 bases at V and 10 bases at J, with 12 bases in the middle. CDR3 sequence: CASSQRRGGEQFF. The CDR3 region has the DNA TGCGCCAGCAGCCAAAGAAGGGGGGGCGAGCAGTTCTTC.

This clone was detected once. The gene calls are TRBV28 and TRBJ2-2; D is unclear. Looked up from germline, CDR1 is MDHEN and CDR2 is SYDVKM. The V end was cut by 6 bases, the J end by 5 bases, with 7 bases between. CDR3 length equals 12 residues. DNA for the CDR3: TGTGCCAGCAGGTACGGGACCGGGGAGCTGTTTTTT. Protein product: CASRYGTGELFF.

The chain has TRBV3-1 (or the pseudogene TRBV3-2) and TRBJ2-2; D is perhaps TRBD2 (5 bases). The V end was cut by 5 bases, the J end by 0 bases, with 16 bases between. The length of the CDR3 is 17 residues. The germline V gene has CDR1 LGHDT and CDR2 YNNKEL (reference sequence). The CDR3 DNA is TGTGCCAGCAGCAACCGACTAAGTAGCGCGAACACCGGGGAGCTGTTTTTT. Encoded protein: CASSNRLSSANTGELFF.

This clone was observed a handful of times. This rearrangement joins TRBV19 to TRBJ1-6; 9 nucleotides agree with TRBD1. The CDR3 is 15 residues long. The V and J ends lost 3 bases and 9 bases, in that order; junction bases with no gene match: 6. The germline V gene has CDR1 LNHDA and CDR2 SQIVND (reference sequence). The CDR3 spells CASSIGQGKSSPLHF. For the CDR3, the DNA is TGTGCCAGTAGTATCGGACAGGGGAAGAGTTCACCCCTCCACTTT.

This clone was observed once. Here the CDR3 DNA reads TGTGCCAGCAGTTTGACAACCATTAACTATGGCTACACCTTC. This translates into CASSLTTINYGYTF. V and J are TRBV28 and TRBJ1-2, with no clear D. Germline lookup yields CDR1 MDHEN and CDR2 SYDVKM. The CDR3 runs to 14 residues. V lost 3 bases to trimming and J lost 1 base, with 9 bases between them.

This chain joins TRBV25-1 and TRBJ1-2, with 8 positions matching TRBD1. CDR3 length: 15 residues. CDR1 and CDR2 (germline): MGHDK, SYGVNS. V shed 4 bases and J 1 base; nucleotides not matched to a gene: 5. CDR3 in amino acids: CASSGRTGINYGYTF. CDR3 coding DNA: TGTGCCAGCAGTGGCCGGACAGGGATTAACTATGGCTACACCTTC.

V and J are TRBV7-9 and TRBJ1-2; TRBD1 matches 9 bases. Trimming cost V 1 base and J 2 bases; bases outside gene matches: 8. From germline, CDR1 is SEHNR and CDR2 FQNEAQ (reference sequence). The CDR3 consists of 17 residues. DNA for the CDR3: TGTGCCAGCAGCTTAGACCCCGGACAGGGGCGAAACTATGGCTACACCTTC. This gives the protein CASSLDPGQGRNYGYTF.